The 12 T cell receptor beta chains below were found in one sample sequenced in a study of blood T cell repertoires in COVID-19. Measured with immunoSEQ multiplex PCR; TCRdb has only the in-frame clones, and not every one. Of about 52,000 clones listed, about four fifths were seen once; the top ten hold under 7%. Sequencing was carried out using peripheral blood. All receptors derive from a man between 65 and 85 years old with active COVID-19.

This clone was seen a single time. Distinct nucleotide sequences in the sample also encode this CDR3. The chain has TRBV30 and TRBJ1-5; D is possibly TRBD1 (5 bases). Looked up from germline, CDR1 is GTSNPN and CDR2 is SVGIG (reference sequence). The CDR3 is 13 amino acids. V lost 0 bases, J lost 2 bases, and 5 bases lay in between. The CDR3 is CAWSVRGNQPQHF. In nucleotides, the CDR3 is TGTGCCTGGAGTGTCAGGGGCAATCAGCCCCAGCATTTT.

The rearrangement joins TRBV10-3 to TRBJ1-6, with TRBD1 matching 7 bases. The CDR3 loop spans 15 amino acids. Germline CDR1 ENHRY, CDR2 SYGVKD. Losses at the gene ends were 3 bases for V and 7 bases for J; bases not matched to a gene: 6. Here the CDR3 reads CAISERTGENSPLHF. CDR3 sequence (DNA): TGTGCCATCAGTGAACGTACAGGGGAGAATTCACCCCTCCACTTT.

The rearrangement uses TRBV7-3 and TRBJ1-4; 10 bases fit TRBD1. Trimming took 3 bases from V and 8 from J; bases not matched to a gene: 6. The CDR3 loop spans 15 amino acids. Germline V CDR1 and CDR2: SGHTA, FQGTGA. The CDR3 region is CASSLTGGSGEKLFF. As DNA, the CDR3 is TGTGCCAGCAGCTTGACAGGGGGCAGCGGCGAAAAACTGTTTTTT.

As for this clone: At the DNA level, this CDR3 is encoded by other sequences in the same sample as well. V is TRBV9 and J is TRBJ1-2; D is undetermined. CDR1 is SGDLS, CDR2 YYNGEE, per germline. The length of the CDR3 is 13 residues. The V end was cut by 2 bases, the J end by 6 bases, with 11 bases between. CDR3 bases: TGTGCCAGCAGCGTCGACCTAGGAGATGGCTACACCTTC. It specifies CASSVDLGDGYTF.

This clone was detected only once. The V and J genes are TRBV19 and TRBJ1-3; the match to TRBD1 covers 8 bases. CDR1 is LNHDA, CDR2 SQIVND, per germline (reference sequence). This CDR3 spans 16 amino acids. The V segment lost 5 bases and the J segment 0 bases; nucleotides outside the gene matches: 6. CDR3 loop: CASSSDRASSGNTIYF. CDR3 sequence (DNA): TGTGCCAGTAGTTCGGACAGGGCAAGCTCTGGAAACACCATATATTTT.

V is TRBV7-3 and J is TRBJ2-1, with 13 bases fitting TRBD2. With V trimmed by 2 bases and J by 0 bases, 13 bases remained unmatched. The CDR3 has 21 residues. CDR1 SGHTA and CDR2 FQGTGA come from the germline V gene. The CDR3 reads CASSLAPPGLAGTSSYNEQFF. Written as DNA, the CDR3 is TGTGCCAGCAGCTTAGCCCCCCCGGGACTAGCGGGGACAAGCTCCTACAATGAGCAGTTCTTC.

This clone was detected only once. The chain is built from TRBV19 and TRBJ1-4, with D perhaps matching TRBD1 (6 bases). Germline CDR1 is LNHDA and CDR2 is SQIVND (reference sequence). The ends were cut back, 5 bases at V and 8 bases at J, with 9 bases in the middle. The CDR3 runs to 12 residues. In nucleotides, the CDR3 is TGTGCCAGTAGTTCAGGGGCAGAAAAACTGTTTTTT. Its translation: CASSSGAEKLFF.

V and J are TRBV18 and TRBJ1-1; weak D call: TRBD1 (6 bases). Trimming removed 3 bases from V and 1 base from J, with 12 bases in between. CDR3 length: 15 residues. Germline-derived CDR1 and CDR2 are KGHSH and LQKENI. The CDR3 DNA reads as TGTGCCAGCTCACCCGGGACATTGGGGAACACTGAAGCTTTCTTT. This encodes CASSPGTLGNTEAFF.

The V and J genes are TRBV3-1 (or the pseudogene TRBV3-2) and TRBJ1-4; a weak D match, TRBD1 (6 bases). Germline V lookup: CDR1 LGHDT, CDR2 YNNKEL (reference sequence). Trimming shortened V by 1 base and J by 7 bases, and 10 bases separated the two germline ends. The CDR3 totals 14 residues. DNA for the CDR3: TGTGCCAGCAGCCAAGGCGGCAGGGGTGAAAAACTGTTTTTT. Its translation is CASSQGGRGEKLFF.

This sequence joins TRBV7-2 and TRBJ1-6; 7 bases line up with TRBD1. CDR1 SGHTA and CDR2 FQGNSA come from the germline V gene. V was clipped by 3 bases and J by 7 bases; unmatched bases: 3. The CDR3 length is 14 residues. This chain's CDR3 is CASSFLGQNSPLHF. In nucleotides, the CDR3 is TGTGCCAGCAGCTTTTTGGGACAGAATTCACCCCTCCACTTT.

The chain recombines TRBV5-1 with TRBJ2-7; 12 bases agree with TRBD1. Losses at the gene ends were 4 bases for V and 4 bases for J; bases not matched to a gene: 9. The CDR3 is 16 amino acids. Germline V gene sequence: CDR1 SGHRS, CDR2 YFSETQ. CDR3 in DNA: TGCGCCAGCAGCCCTGGGGGACAGGGGGCGCGGTACGAGCAGTACTTC. Encoded protein: CASSPGGQGARYEQYF.

The rearrangement joins TRBV5-1 to TRBJ2-7, with 7 bases fitting TRBD1. Germline assignment: CDR1 SGHRS and CDR2 YFSETQ. The V and J ends lost 4 bases and 7 bases, in that order; junction bases with no gene match: 11. This CDR3 has 14 residues. In DNA, the CDR3 is TGCGCCAGCAGCCCCGGGACAGTTGTTTGGGAGCAGTACTTC. This encodes CASSPGTVVWEQYF.